This TCR beta chain came from a study of blood T cells in healthy people across ages. The use of a sample-barcoded 5' primer and a J-beta primer mix characterized a second PCR of roughly 7 to 12 cycles. A template-switch adaptor with 12 random nucleotides tagged each cDNA molecule. TCRdb called the 5' RACE reads again in MiXCR, with one record for every CDR3 protein. This table holds some 1.1 million distinct CDR3 sequences, 30% to 40% found once. The CDR3 extends over 14 amino acids. Trimming left V 3 bases short and J 4 bases short, with 10 bases between. Germline CDR1 reads SGHRS; CDR2 reads YFSETQ.

The chain carries TRBV5-1 and TRBJ1-4; D call uncertain. The clonotype was recovered from a man between 18 and 29 years old in good health. Sequenced sample: blood. The CDR3 sequence: CASSSDGFNEKLFF. Written as DNA, the CDR3 is TGCGCCAGCAGCTCGGACGGTTTTAATGAAAAACTGTTTTTT.